The 30 T cell receptor beta chains below all came from one sample that was sequenced in a study of blood T cells in healthy people across ages (dated by TCRdb to 2013 to 2016). Preparation of the library involved 5' RACE. TCRdb names Illumina HiSeq 2500 as the instrument used. A second PCR of roughly 6 to 12 cycles was performed with a sample-barcoded 5' primer and a J-beta primer mix. TCRdb's own reprocessing of the public reads used fastp at Q25 and MiXCR and kept productive beta chains. All rows with the same CDR3 protein become a single entry with the most common DNA and genes. In this sample the table shows around 1,100,000 distinct CDR3 sequences, 30% to 40% of which occur a single time. The top ten clones comprise around 14% of the sample. The sample was blood. Every receptor here comes from a man between 18 and 35 years old in good health.

This clonotype has only a few counts. The chain carries TRBV12-3 or TRBV12-4 and TRBJ2-2; maybe TRBD1 (5 bases). Deletions cut 7 bases from V and 7 bases from J, with 22 bases between. The CDR3 length is 16 residues. CDR3 region: CASTIHFAGFGGELFF. The DNA of the CDR3 is TGTGCCAGCACCATCCACTTTGCAGGGTTCGGCGGGGAGCTGTTTTTT.

This clonotype showed up just once. For the CDR3, the DNA is TGCAGTGCTACGCCCAGGACAGGTCTTTCTCAGCCCCAGCATTTT. Translating gives CSATPRTGLSQPQHF. The V call is TRBV20-1, the J call TRBJ1-5, with 7 nucleotides matching TRBD1. The CDR3 runs to 15 residues. Unmatched junction bases numbered 12, after V lost 4 bases and J lost 6 bases. Germline CDR1 and CDR2: DFQATT and SNEGSKA (reference sequence).

There are a few counts of this clonotype. The chain couples TRBV7-2 to TRBJ2-3, with unresolved D. Looked up from germline, CDR1 is SGHTA and CDR2 is FQGNSA. V lost 4 bases to trimming and J lost 2 bases, with 10 bases between them. The CDR3 length is 14 residues. The CDR3 DNA reads TGTGCCAGCAGCTACGATTGGGTCACAGATACGCAGTATTTT. Its translation is CASSYDWVTDTQYF.

This clonotype was seen just once. The chain is built from TRBV6-2 or TRBV6-3 and TRBJ1-2, with 7 bases lining up with TRBD1. The CDR3 is made up of 14 amino acids. Germline CDR1 MNHEY, CDR2 SVGEGT. V lost 4 bases, J lost 5 bases, and 7 bases stayed unmatched. CDR3 region: CASSSRRGPYGYTF. CDR3 nucleotide sequence: TGTGCCAGCAGTTCCCGGAGGGGGCCGTATGGCTACACCTTC.

This clonotype was detected only a few times. This chain joins TRBV20-1 and TRBJ2-7; D not certain. Trimming took off 0 bases at V and 6 bases at J, with 12 bases between the two ends. The germline V gene has CDR1 DFQATT and CDR2 SNEGSKA (reference sequence). There are 13 residues in the CDR3. CDR3 loop: CSARDARGVEQYF. The CDR3 DNA is TGCAGTGCTAGAGACGCCCGCGGCGTCGAGCAGTACTTC.

The table lists this clonotype with a few counts. The DNA for the CDR3 is TGTGCCAGCGGGCGATCACTAGCGGGGGGCCACAATGAGCAGTTCTTC. Translation: CASGRSLAGGHNEQFF. The chain recombines TRBV6-5 with TRBJ2-1; 12 bases match TRBD2. Germline-derived CDR1 and CDR2 are MNHEY and SVGAGI. The CDR3 covers 16 residues. The V segment lost 8 bases and the J segment 5 bases; nucleotides outside the gene matches: 10.

This clonotype is a singleton in its sample. This chain uses TRBV12-3 or TRBV12-4 with TRBJ2-1, with D perhaps TRBD2 (5 bases). The CDR3 extends over 15 amino acids. Trimming shortened V by 2 bases and J by 4 bases, and 12 bases separated the two germline ends. The CDR3 spells CASSLSSLAYNEQFF. In nucleotides, the CDR3 is TGTGCCAGCAGTTTAAGTAGCTTAGCGTACAATGAGCAGTTCTTC.

The gene calls are TRBV6-6 and TRBJ2-1; D is ambiguous. The CDR3 extends over 17 amino acids. The germline V gene has CDR1 MNHNY and CDR2 SVGAGI (reference sequence). V was pared by 4 bases and J by 2 bases, with 18 bases between. The CDR3 here is CASSSAVGEGTYNEQFF. The CDR3 DNA reads as TGTGCCAGCAGTTCCGCGGTTGGGGAAGGTACCTACAATGAGCAGTTCTTC.

This chain connects TRBV5-1 to TRBJ2-1; the D is unclear. The J call is doubtful: the DNA matches TRBJ2-7 better. This CDR3 is built from 16 residues. CDR1 is SGHRS, CDR2 YFSETQ, per germline. For the CDR3, the DNA is TGCGCCAGCAGCTTGGTTTTGTACAGCTCCTACAATGAGCAGTACTTC. Residues: CASSLVLYSSYNEQYF.

This clonotype appeared a few times. The rearrangement joins TRBV20-1 to TRBJ1-4; D remains unclear. Germline lookup yields CDR1 DFQATT and CDR2 SNEGSKA (reference sequence). CDR3 size: 13 residues. Trimming removed 5 bases at V and 7 bases at J, with 14 bases between. CDR3 sequence (DNA): TGCAGTGCTCTCGCCACAGCGGGTGAAAAACTGTTTTTT. Amino acids: CSALATAGEKLFF.

The chain combines TRBV12-3 or TRBV12-4 with TRBJ1-5, with D uncertain. Deletions cut 3 bases from V and 3 bases from J, with 9 bases between. This CDR3 contains 14 residues. The CDR3 DNA follows: TGTGCCAGCAGTTTCAGCAGCTTCAATCAGCCCCAGCATTTT. Protein: CASSFSSFNQPQHF.

This CDR3 is CSARVGAQHPYEQYF. In nucleotides, the CDR3 is TGCAGTGCTAGAGTTGGGGCACAGCACCCCTACGAGCAGTACTTC. This chain joins TRBV20-1 and TRBJ2-4; D might be TRBD1 (5 bases). The DNA end lines up better with TRBJ2-7; the J call may be wrong. Germline CDR1 is DFQATT and CDR2 is SNEGSKA (reference sequence). The CDR3 covers 15 residues.

The rearrangement joins TRBV7-9 to TRBJ1-1, with D hard to call. Trimming pared 4 bases from V and 2 bases from J, leaving 11 bases between. Germline lookup yields CDR1 SEHNR and CDR2 FQNEAQ (reference sequence). The CDR3 totals 14 residues. The DNA of the CDR3 is TGTGCCAGCAGCTGGGAGGGTCCTAACACTGAAGCTTTCTTT. This codes for CASSWEGPNTEAFF.

Only a few counts were recorded for this clonotype. This chain connects TRBV20-1 to TRBJ2-1; D gene unclear. The CDR3 extends over 14 amino acids. Germline CDR1 and CDR2: DFQATT and SNEGSKA (reference sequence). With 3 bases removed from V and 2 bases from J, the gap between germline ends came to 11 bases. CDR3 bases: TGCAGTGCTAGGGTAGGTCCCACCTACAATGAGCAGTTCTTC. It translates to CSARVGPTYNEQFF.

The chain combines TRBV5-1 with TRBJ1-2, with 8 bases matching TRBD1. Per the germline V gene, CDR1 is SGHRS and CDR2 is YFSETQ. V dropped 3 bases and J dropped 4; count of bases not matched to a gene: 8. The CDR3 extends over 15 amino acids. The CDR3 protein is CASSSTGELSYGYTF. CDR3 sequence (DNA): TGCGCCAGCAGCTCGACAGGGGAGCTGTCCTATGGCTACACCTTC.

In this sample, this clonotype turned up many times. This sequence joins TRBV29-1 and TRBJ2-5, with D perhaps TRBD2 (6 bases). V dropped 4 bases and J dropped 1 base, with 16 bases sitting between them. Germline CDR1 is SQVTM and CDR2 is ANQGSEA. CDR3 length: 15 amino acids. The DNA of the CDR3 is TGCAGCGTTGGCGGAGGCGGGATTACCCAAGAGACCCAGTACTTC. Its protein is CSVGGGGITQETQYF.

Turning to this clonotype: This may be a read error, as it is one base from a much larger clone. Written as DNA, the CDR3 is TGCGCCAGCAGCTTTCGAGGGGTTGCCGAAAACACAGATACGCAGTATTTT. It encodes CASSFRGVAENTDTQYF. The J gene is TRBJ2-3, the V gene TRBV5-1, with D perhaps matching TRBD1 or TRBD2 (5 bases each). CDR3 length: 17 residues. Germline CDR1 and CDR2: SGHRS and YFSETQ. With 2 bases removed from V and 2 bases from J, the gap between germline ends came to 18 bases.

This clonotype appeared a few times. The chain links TRBV6-2 or TRBV6-3 to TRBJ1-1, with D possibly matching TRBD1 (6 bases). This CDR3 spans 13 amino acids. The germline gives CDR1 MNHEY, CDR2 SVGEGT. V lost 10 bases and J 0 bases, leaving 12 bases between the germline ends. The CDR3 DNA sequence: TGTGCCATTAGGGACACGCTGAACACTGAAGCTTTCTTT. Protein product: CAIRDTLNTEAFF.

This clonotype came up a few times. The rearrangement links TRBV7-9 to TRBJ1-4; D gene ambiguous. The germline V gene has CDR1 SEHNR and CDR2 FQNEAQ (reference sequence). CDR3 length equals 13 residues. Trimming removed 7 bases at V and 7 bases at J, with 13 bases between. The CDR3 DNA sequence: TGTGCCAGCACAAAGGGAGAAGGTGAAAAACTGTTTTTT. Protein sequence: CASTKGEGEKLFF.

At least ten counts were recorded for this clonotype. The chain employs TRBV10-3 and TRBJ2-1; 8 bases are shared with TRBD2. The CDR3 consists of 16 residues. The germline CDR1 and CDR2 sequences are ENHRY and SYGVKD. J gave up 8 bases and V 5 bases, and 14 bases lay outside the gene matches. CDR3 loop: CAISLLKGLDSDEQFF. The CDR3 DNA reads TGTGCCATCAGTCTGCTGAAGGGACTAGACAGCGATGAGCAGTTCTTC.

This clonotype was picked up a small number of times. The CDR3 DNA reads TGCGCCAGCAGCCAAGTACGGGGCAAGAAATCCTACAATGAGCAGTTCTTC. This encodes CASSQVRGKKSYNEQFF. The genes are TRBV4-1 and TRBJ2-1; D possibly matches TRBD1 or TRBD2 (5 bases each). The germline gives CDR1 MGHRA, CDR2 YSYEKL. The CDR3 loop spans 17 amino acids. The V end lost 1 base, the J end lost 1 base, and 14 bases lay between the germline ends.

V and J are TRBV12-3 or TRBV12-4 and TRBJ2-2; D is undetermined. The CDR3 runs 15 residues. V shed 3 bases and J shed 5 bases, with 13 bases lying between them. The CDR3 is CASSFRPLTTGELFF. In DNA, the CDR3 is TGTGCCAGCAGTTTTAGGCCGTTAACAACCGGGGAGCTGTTTTTT.

This chain uses TRBV19 with TRBJ2-6; possibly TRBD1 for D (6 bases). This CDR3 comprises 19 residues. The germline gives CDR1 LNHDA, CDR2 SQIVND (reference sequence). V lost 4 bases to trimming and J lost 2 bases, with 21 bases between them. CDR3 bases: TGTGCCAGTAGTACAACCACCGGGACATTCCCTCCTGGGGCCAACGTCCTGACTTTC. It specifies CASSTTTGTFPPGANVLTF.

The V call is TRBV28, the J call TRBJ2-2; no clear D gene. Germline lookup yields CDR1 MDHEN and CDR2 SYDVKM. The CDR3 extends over 15 amino acids. The V gene lost 9 bases and the J gene lost 7 bases, with 21 bases spanning the gap. The CDR3 spells CARTRVPPKGGELFF. The CDR3 DNA reads TGTGCCAGGACTCGGGTCCCCCCGAAAGGCGGGGAGCTGTTTTTT. Using reference TRBV28 and TRBJ2-2 for the parts outside the CDR3, the full variable domain is DVKVTQSSRYLVKRTGEKVFLECVQDMDHENMFWYRQDPGLGLRLIYFSYDVKMKEKGDIPEGYSVSREKKERFSLILESASTNQTSMYLCARTRVPPKGGELFFGEGSRLTVL.

The CDR3 bases are TGTGCCAGCAGCATGGGGGTACTAGCGGGTTACAATGAGCAGTTCTTC. This gives the protein CASSMGVLAGYNEQFF. The gene calls are TRBV9 and TRBJ2-1; 9 nucleotides line up with TRBD2. J gave up 4 bases and V 4 bases, and 9 bases lay outside the gene matches. Germline lookup yields CDR1 SGDLS and CDR2 YYNGEE. There are 16 residues in the CDR3.

The sample holds a few counts of this clonotype. The chain combines TRBV20-1 with TRBJ2-1; D gene uncertain. CDR3 size: 12 residues. The germline V and J ends were trimmed by 8 bases and 1 base, with 9 bases remaining between them. Germline lookup yields CDR1 DFQATT and CDR2 SNEGSKA (reference sequence). The CDR3 reads CSPLESYNEQFF. CDR3 bases: TGCAGTCCGTTGGAGTCCTACAATGAGCAGTTCTTC.

The V call is TRBV11-1, the J call TRBJ2-5; tentatively, D is TRBD1 (6 bases). Germline loops: CDR1 SGHAT, CDR2 FQDESV (reference sequence). Trimming removed 1 base from V and 5 bases from J, with 11 bases in between. The CDR3 length is 14 residues. The CDR3: CASSLDDQGETQYF. CDR3 DNA sequence: TGTGCCAGCAGCTTAGATGATCAGGGGGAGACCCAGTACTTC.

This sequence joins TRBV7-9 and TRBJ2-2, with 8 bases lining up with TRBD1. The CDR3 is 13 amino acids. Germline CDR1 and CDR2: SEHNR and FQNEAQ (reference sequence). Losses at the gene ends were 6 bases for V and 11 bases for J; bases not matched to a gene: 8. The CDR3 loop is CASRLDRGGELFF. The CDR3 coding sequence is TGTGCCAGCAGGCTCGACAGGGGAGGAGAGCTGTTTTTT.

A few counts support this clonotype. The chain joins TRBV4-1 to TRBJ2-3, with a tentative D call TRBD2 (6 bases). From germline, CDR1 is MGHRA and CDR2 YSYEKL. The CDR3 contains 18 residues. Trimming shortened V by 1 base and J by 4 bases, and 21 bases separated the two germline ends. DNA of the CDR3: TGCGCCAGCAGCCAAGCGGAGCGGGCAGGGAGGTTACCAGATACGCAGTATTTT. Protein product: CASSQAERAGRLPDTQYF.

The V and J genes are TRBV27 and TRBJ2-5, with 8 bases matching TRBD1. CDR3 length equals 15 residues. V lost 2 bases, J lost 3 bases, and 5 bases stayed unmatched. Germline V gives CDR1 MNHEY, CDR2 SMNVEV (reference sequence). The CDR3 is CASSLRDRGEETQYF. The CDR3 nucleotides are TGTGCCAGCAGTTTAAGAGACAGGGGAGAAGAGACCCAGTACTTC.